These T cell receptor beta chains were read from a single sample in a study of graft-versus-host responses after intestinal transplantation. These receptors lack a known antigen. TCRdb's copy holds only in-frame clones and misses some; the assay was immunoSEQ multiplex PCR. The sample lists about 86,000 clones; 88% were seen once. The sample here was unstimulated CD4+ T cells sorted from spleen or lymph node cells, taken before transplant. These receptors came from a human donor who was the organ donor for an intestinal transplant. CDR3s include the opening cysteine and the closing phenylalanine or tryptophan. D genes are given only for firm matches. Expanded clones get a size class; other rows say once, few or many, or leave the size out.

clone_size j_call v_call d_call cdr3_length cdr3_nt cdr3_aa
once TRBJ1-1 TRBV2 TRBD1 15 TGTGCCAGCAGTGGGGACAGGGGGAGGGACACTGAAGCTTTCTTT CASSGDRGRDTEAFF
- TRBJ2-3 TRBV19 TRBD1 14 TGTGCCAGTAGTATGCAGGGGGCGACAGATACGCAGTATTTT CASSMQGATDTQYF
- TRBJ2-7 TRBV6-5 TRBD1 15 TGTGCCAGCAGGGGAAACAGGGGGCCGGGGGGCGAGCAGTACTTC CASRGNRGPGGEQYF
- TRBJ2-5 TRBV5-4 TRBD2 13 TGTGCCAGCAGCTTTCCGGGGGGAGAGACCCAGTACTTC CASSFPGGETQYF
- TRBJ2-2 TRBV9 - 15 TGTGCCAGCAGCCCCTCCGGGTCCTACACCGGGGAGCTGTTTTTT CASSPSGSYTGELFF
- TRBJ2-1 TRBV4-2 - 15 TGTGCCAGCAGCCAAGGTTTTCCAGACTACAATGAGCAGTTCTTC CASSQGFPDYNEQFF
- TRBJ2-3 TRBV27 TRBD2 16 TGTGCCAGCAGTCGTCTAGCGGGGGGGCATAGAGATACGCAGTATTTT CASSRLAGGHRDTQYF
- TRBJ2-1 TRBV5-4 TRBD1 15 TGTGCCAGCAGCTTGAATGAGGGGGCGTACAATGAGCAGTTCTTC CASSLNEGAYNEQFF
- TRBJ2-5 TRBV5-1 TRBD2 16 TGCGCCAGCAGCCAAGAAGTAGCGGGAGTGTGGGAGACCCAGTACTTC CASSQEVAGVWETQYF
- TRBJ2-7 TRBV5-6 TRBD2 14 TGTGCCAGCTCCCCCGGCGCGGGGGTTTACGAGCAGTACTTC CASSPGAGVYEQYF
few TRBJ2-7 TRBV2 - 15 TGTGCCAGCAGCGTAAGACAGGTCAGCTCCTACGAGCAGTACTTC CASSVRQVSSYEQYF
- TRBJ2-3 TRBV2 - 14 TGTGCCAGCATTCGCGGGATGCTGGCAGATACGCAGTATTTT CASIRGMLADTQYF
- TRBJ2-5 TRBV25-1 TRBD2 14 TGTGCCAGCAGTGAATTTAGCGGGACGGAGACCCAGTACTTC CASSEFSGTETQYF
- TRBJ2-1 TRBV14 TRBD2 19 TGTGCCAGCAGCGCACCCTATCTTTTGGCGGGAGTTCCTAACAATGAGCAGTTCTTC CASSAPYLLAGVPNNEQFF
- TRBJ2-7 TRBV4-1 TRBD1 15 TGCGCCAGCAGCCAAGACGGGACAGTCTCCTACGAGCAGTACTTC CASSQDGTVSYEQYF
- TRBJ2-2 TRBV6-5 - 16 TGTGCCAGCAGTTTACGGACTATTCTAAACACCGGGGAGCTGTTTTTT CASSLRTILNTGELFF
- TRBJ2-7 TRBV5-1 TRBD1 14 TGCGCCAGCAGTACCGGGACAGGGGGCAACGAGCAGTACTTC CASSTGTGGNEQYF
- TRBJ2-5 TRBV6-6 TRBD2 15 TGTGCCAGTGGCCCGGGACTAGCCAGGAAAGAGACCCAGTACTTC CASGPGLARKETQYF
- TRBJ2-1 TRBV5-1 - 15 TGCGCCAGCAGCTTGGATAGTGGTTCCTACAATGAGCAGTTCTTC CASSLDSGSYNEQFF
- TRBJ2-1 TRBV30 - 14 TGTGCCTGGGGCAGTGGACTTACGAACAATGAGCAGTTCTTC CAWGSGLTNNEQFF
- TRBJ2-7 TRBV9 - 13 TGTGCCAGCAGCGCGGGACTCGCCTACGAGCAGTACTTC CASSAGLAYEQYF
- TRBJ1-5 TRBV30 TRBD1 14 TGTGCCTGCCAAGGACAGGGCCCCGGACAGCCCCAGCATTTT CACQGQGPGQPQHF
- TRBJ2-7 TRBV11-2 - 13 TGTGCCAGCAGCCGCAGGGGCCCCTACGAGCAGTACTTC CASSRRGPYEQYF
- TRBJ2-1 TRBV29-1 - 12 TGCAGCGTCGCCCCTGGAGGGTATGAGCAGTTCTTC CSVAPGGYEQFF
- TRBJ2-7 TRBV7-2 - 13 TGTGCCAGCAGCTTAGAGCGGGTGAGCGAGCAGTACTTC CASSLERVSEQYF
- TRBJ1-2 TRBV6-5 TRBD1 15 TGTGCCAGCAGTTGGCCGGGACAGGGGATGGAAGGCTACACCTTC CASSWPGQGMEGYTF
- TRBJ1-2 TRBV28 TRBD1 14 TGTGCCAGCTCCTCGGGACAGGGGCTAGGTGGCTACACCTTC CASSSGQGLGGYTF
- TRBJ2-2 TRBV5-1 TRBD1 17 TGCGCCAGCAGCTTGGCCTTGAGACAGGGCTTCCCCGGGGAGCTGTTTTTT CASSLALRQGFPGELFF
once TRBJ1-4 TRBV18 - 15 TGTGCCAGCTCACTCACCGATACAGGAGCTGAAAAACTGTTTTTT CASSLTDTGAEKLFF
- TRBJ1-2 TRBV7-9 - 13 TGTGCCAGCAGCCCGGGACTAAACTATGGCTACACCTTC CASSPGLNYGYTF
once TRBJ2-1 TRBV14 - 14 TGTGCCAGCAGCCAAGCGTTCACGGGGTTAGGGCAGTTCTTC CASSQAFTGLGQFF